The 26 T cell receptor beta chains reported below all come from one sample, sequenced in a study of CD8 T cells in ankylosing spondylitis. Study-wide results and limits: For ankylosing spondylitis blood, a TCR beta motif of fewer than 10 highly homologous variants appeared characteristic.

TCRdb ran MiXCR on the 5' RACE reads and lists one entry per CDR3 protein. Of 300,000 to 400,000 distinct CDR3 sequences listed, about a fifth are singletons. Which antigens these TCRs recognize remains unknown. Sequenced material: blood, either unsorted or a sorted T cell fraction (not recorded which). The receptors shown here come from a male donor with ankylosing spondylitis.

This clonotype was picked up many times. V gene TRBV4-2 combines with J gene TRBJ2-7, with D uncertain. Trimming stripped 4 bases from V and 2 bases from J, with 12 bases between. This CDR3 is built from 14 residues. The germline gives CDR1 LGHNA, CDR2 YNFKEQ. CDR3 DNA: TGTGCCAGCAGCCTCTCACTTGGTCCCTACGAGCAGTACTTC. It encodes CASSLSLGPYEQYF.

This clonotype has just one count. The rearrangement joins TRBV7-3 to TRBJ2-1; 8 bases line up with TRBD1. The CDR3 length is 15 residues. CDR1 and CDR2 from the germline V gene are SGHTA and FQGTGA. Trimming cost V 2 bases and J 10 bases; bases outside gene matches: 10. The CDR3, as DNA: TGTGCCAGCAGCTTATCAGGGGGCGGGTTCGGAGAGCAGTTCTTC. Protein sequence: CASSLSGGGFGEQFF.

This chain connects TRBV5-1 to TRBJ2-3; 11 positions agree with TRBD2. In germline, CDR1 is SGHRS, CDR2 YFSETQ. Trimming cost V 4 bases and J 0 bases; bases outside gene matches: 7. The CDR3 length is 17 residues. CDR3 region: CASSTGLADLSTDTQYF. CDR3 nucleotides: TGCGCCAGCAGCACGGGACTAGCGGATTTAAGCACAGATACGCAGTATTTT.

Here the CDR3 reads CASSFSGLTFSYEQYF. CDR3 DNA: TGTGCCAGCAGTTTCTCGGGTCTCACTTTCTCCTACGAGCAGTACTTC. The chain combines TRBV28 with TRBJ2-7; no definite D call. Germline V lookup: CDR1 MDHEN, CDR2 SYDVKM. Between the trimmed V and J ends, which lost 3 bases and 0 bases, there was a span of 15 bases. There are 16 residues in the CDR3.

For the CDR3, the DNA is TGTGCCAGTAGTGTTATACAGGGCGCAGATACGCAGTATTTT. It encodes CASSVIQGADTQYF. The gene calls are TRBV19 and TRBJ2-3; TRBD1 is a possible D gene (6 bases). The length of the CDR3 is 14 residues. The V and J ends lost 5 bases and 4 bases respectively, with 13 bases between them. Germline loops: CDR1 LNHDA, CDR2 SQIVND (reference sequence).

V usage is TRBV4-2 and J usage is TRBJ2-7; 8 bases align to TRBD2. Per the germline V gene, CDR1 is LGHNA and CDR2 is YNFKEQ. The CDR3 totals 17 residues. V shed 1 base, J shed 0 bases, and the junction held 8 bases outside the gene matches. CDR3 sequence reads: CASSQASGLHNSYEQYF. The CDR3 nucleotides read TGTGCCAGCAGCCAAGCTAGCGGGCTCCACAACTCCTACGAGCAGTACTTC.

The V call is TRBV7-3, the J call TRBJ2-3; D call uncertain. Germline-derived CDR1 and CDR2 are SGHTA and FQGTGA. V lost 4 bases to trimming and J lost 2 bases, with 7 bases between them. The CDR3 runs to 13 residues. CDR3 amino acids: CASSSFNTDTQYF. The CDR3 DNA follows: TGTGCCAGCAGCTCCTTCAACACAGATACGCAGTATTTT. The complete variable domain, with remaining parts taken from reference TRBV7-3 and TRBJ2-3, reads GAGVSQTPSNKVTEKGKYVELRCDPISGHTALYWYRQSLGQGPEFLIYFQGTGAADDSGLPNDRFFAVRPEGSVSTLKIQRTERGDSAVYLCASSSFNTDTQYFGPGTRLTVL.

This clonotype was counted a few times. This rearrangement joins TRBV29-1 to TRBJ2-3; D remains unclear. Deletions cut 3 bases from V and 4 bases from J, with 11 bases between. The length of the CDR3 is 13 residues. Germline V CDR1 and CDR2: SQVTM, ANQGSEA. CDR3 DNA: TGCAGCGTTGAGGCTATCCCCCCAGATACGCAGTATTTT. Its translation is CSVEAIPPDTQYF.

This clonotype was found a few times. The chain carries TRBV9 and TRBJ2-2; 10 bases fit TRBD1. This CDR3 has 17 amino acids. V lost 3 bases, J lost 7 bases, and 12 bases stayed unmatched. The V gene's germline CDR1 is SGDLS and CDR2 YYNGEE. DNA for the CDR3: TGTGCCAGCAGCGCGGGGGGGGGACAGGGGCGAATCGGGGAGCTGTTTTTT. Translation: CASSAGGGQGRIGELFF.

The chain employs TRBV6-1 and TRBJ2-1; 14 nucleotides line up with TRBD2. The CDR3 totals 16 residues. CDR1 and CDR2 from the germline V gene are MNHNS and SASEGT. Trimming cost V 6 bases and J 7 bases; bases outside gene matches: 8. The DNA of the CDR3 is TGTGCCAGCAGGGGGACTAGCGGGAGATCATGGAATGAGCAGTTCTTC. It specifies CASRGTSGRSWNEQFF.

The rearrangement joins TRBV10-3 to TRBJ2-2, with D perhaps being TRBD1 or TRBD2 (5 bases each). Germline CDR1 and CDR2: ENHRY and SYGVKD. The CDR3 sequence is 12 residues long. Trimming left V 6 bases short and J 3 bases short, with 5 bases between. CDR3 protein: CAIRGDTGELFF. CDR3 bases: TGTGCCATCAGGGGGGACACCGGGGAGCTGTTTTTT.

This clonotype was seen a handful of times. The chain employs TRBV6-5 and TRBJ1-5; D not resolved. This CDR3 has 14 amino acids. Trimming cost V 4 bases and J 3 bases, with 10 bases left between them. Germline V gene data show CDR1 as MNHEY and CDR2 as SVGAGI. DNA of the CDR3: TGTGCCAGCAGTTCCAACAGCTACAATCAGCCCCAGCATTTT. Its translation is CASSSNSYNQPQHF.

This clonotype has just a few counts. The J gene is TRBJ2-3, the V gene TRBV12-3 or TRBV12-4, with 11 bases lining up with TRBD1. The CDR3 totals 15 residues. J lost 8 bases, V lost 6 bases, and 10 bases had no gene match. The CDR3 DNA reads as TGTGCCAGCAGGTCCGGGACAGGGGGGTCAGGTACGCAGTATTTT. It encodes CASRSGTGGSGTQYF.

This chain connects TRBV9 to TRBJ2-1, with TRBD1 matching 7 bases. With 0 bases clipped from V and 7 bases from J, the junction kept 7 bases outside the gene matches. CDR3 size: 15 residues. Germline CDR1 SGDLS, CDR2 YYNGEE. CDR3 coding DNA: TGTGCCAGCAGCGTAGTGGGACAGCCTGGGAATGAGCAGTTCTTC. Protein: CASSVVGQPGNEQFF.

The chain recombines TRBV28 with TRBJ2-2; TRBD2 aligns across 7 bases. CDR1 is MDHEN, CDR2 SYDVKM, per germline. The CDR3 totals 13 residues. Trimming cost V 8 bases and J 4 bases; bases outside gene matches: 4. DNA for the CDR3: TGTGCCAGCGAGACTAGCAGCACCGGGGAGCTGTTTTTT. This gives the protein CASETSSTGELFF.

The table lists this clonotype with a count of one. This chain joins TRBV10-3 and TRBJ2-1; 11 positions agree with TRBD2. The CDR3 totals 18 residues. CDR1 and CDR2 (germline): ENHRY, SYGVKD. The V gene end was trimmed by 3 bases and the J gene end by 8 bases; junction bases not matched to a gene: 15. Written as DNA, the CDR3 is TGTGCCATCAGTGAAGGTAGCGGGAGGGCCATTCGAAGGGATGAGCAGTTCTTC. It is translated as CAISEGSGRAIRRDEQFF.

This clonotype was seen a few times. CDR3 DNA: TGTGCCAGCAGTCCAGAGGGGGGTCGGAGTTTCTTC. Translating gives CASSPEGGRSFF. J is TRBJ2-1 and V is TRBV12-3 or TRBV12-4, with D possibly being TRBD1 or TRBD2 (6 bases each). V lost 5 bases to trimming and J lost 16 bases, with 18 bases between them. The CDR3 spans 12 residues.

CDR3 sequence reads: CASSQDHTGGTDTQYF. The CDR3 DNA sequence: TGCGCCAGCAGCCAAGATCACACGGGAGGGACAGATACGCAGTATTTT. The V call is TRBV4-1, the J call TRBJ2-3, with 8 bases that match TRBD2. Germline V gives CDR1 MGHRA, CDR2 YSYEKL. V shed 0 bases, J shed 3 bases, and the junction held 5 bases outside the gene matches. This CDR3 is 16 amino acids long.

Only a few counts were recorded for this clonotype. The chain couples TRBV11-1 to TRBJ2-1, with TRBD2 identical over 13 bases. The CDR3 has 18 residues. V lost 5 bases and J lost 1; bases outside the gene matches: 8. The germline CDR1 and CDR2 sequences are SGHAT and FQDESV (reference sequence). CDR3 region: CASSQRTSGRGSYNEQFF. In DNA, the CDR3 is TGTGCCAGCAGCCAGAGGACTAGCGGGAGAGGATCCTACAATGAGCAGTTCTTC. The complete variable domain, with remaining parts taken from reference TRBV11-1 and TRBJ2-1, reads EAEVAQSPRYKITEKSQAVAFWCDPISGHATLYWYRQILGQGPELLVQFQDESVVDDSQLPKDRFSAERLKGVDSTLKIQPAELGDSAMYLCASSQRTSGRGSYNEQFFGPGTRLTVL.

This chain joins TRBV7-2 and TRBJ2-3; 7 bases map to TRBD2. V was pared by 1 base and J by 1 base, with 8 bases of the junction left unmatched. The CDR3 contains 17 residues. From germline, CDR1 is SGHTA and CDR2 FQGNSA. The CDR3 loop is CASSLGGGRSGTDTQYF. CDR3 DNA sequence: TGTGCCAGCAGCTTAGGGGGCGGGAGATCTGGCACAGATACGCAGTATTTT.

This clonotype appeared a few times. The CDR3 sequence: CAWSDLGFGGEQYF. Here the CDR3 DNA reads TGTGCCTGGAGTGATTTAGGTTTTGGGGGTGAGCAGTACTTC. This chain joins TRBV30 and TRBJ2-7; D is tentatively TRBD1 or TRBD2 (5 bases each). This CDR3 has 14 amino acids. The germline CDR1 and CDR2 sequences are GTSNPN and SVGIG (reference sequence). Trimming removed 1 base from V and 7 bases from J, with 17 bases in between. Supplemented by reference TRBV30 and TRBJ2-7, the full variable domain reads SQTIHQWPATLVQPVGSPLSLECTVEGTSNPNLYWYRQAAGRGLQLLFYSVGIGQISSEVPQNLSASRPQDRQFILSSKKLLLSDSGFYLCAWSDLGFGGEQYFGPGTRLTVT.

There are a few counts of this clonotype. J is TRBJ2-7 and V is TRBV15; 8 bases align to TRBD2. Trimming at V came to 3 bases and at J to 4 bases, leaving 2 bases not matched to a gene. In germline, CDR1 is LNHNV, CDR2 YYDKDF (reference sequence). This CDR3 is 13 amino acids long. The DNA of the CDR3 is TGTGCCACCAGCAGTAGCGGGACTTACGAGCAGTACTTC. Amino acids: CATSSSGTYEQYF.

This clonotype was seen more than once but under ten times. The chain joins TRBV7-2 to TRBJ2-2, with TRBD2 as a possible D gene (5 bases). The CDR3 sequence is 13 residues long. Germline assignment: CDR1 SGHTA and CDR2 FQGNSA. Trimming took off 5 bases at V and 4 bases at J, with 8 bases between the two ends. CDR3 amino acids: CASSPTSTGELFF. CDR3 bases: TGTGCCAGCAGCCCTACTAGCACCGGGGAGCTGTTTTTT. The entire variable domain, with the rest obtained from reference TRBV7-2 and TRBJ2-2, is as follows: GAGVSQSPSNKVTEKGKDVELRCDPISGHTALYWYRQSLGQGLEFLIYFQGNSAPDKSGLPSDRFSAERTGGSVSTLTIQRTQQEDSAVYLCASSPTSTGELFFGEGSRLTVL.

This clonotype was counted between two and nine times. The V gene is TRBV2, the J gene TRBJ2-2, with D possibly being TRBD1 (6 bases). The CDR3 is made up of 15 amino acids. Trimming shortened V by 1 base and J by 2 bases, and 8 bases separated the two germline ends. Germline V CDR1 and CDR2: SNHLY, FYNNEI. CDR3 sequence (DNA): TGTGCCAGCAGTGAAGTCAGGGGTAACACCGGGGAGCTGTTTTTT. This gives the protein CASSEVRGNTGELFF.

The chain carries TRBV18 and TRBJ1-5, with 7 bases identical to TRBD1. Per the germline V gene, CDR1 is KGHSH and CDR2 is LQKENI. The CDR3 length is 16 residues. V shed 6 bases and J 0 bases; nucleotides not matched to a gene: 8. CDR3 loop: CASSAGTDFSNQPQHF. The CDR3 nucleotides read TGTGCCAGCTCGGCCGGGACAGACTTTAGCAATCAGCCCCAGCATTTT.

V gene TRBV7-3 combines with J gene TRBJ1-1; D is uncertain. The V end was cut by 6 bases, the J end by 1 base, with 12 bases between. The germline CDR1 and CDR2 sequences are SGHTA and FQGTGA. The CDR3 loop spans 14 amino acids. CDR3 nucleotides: TGTGCCAGCAGTCCGGCGGGCGGGAACACTGAAGCTTTCTTT. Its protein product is CASSPAGGNTEAFF.